This T cell receptor (beta chain) was observed in a study of blood T cell repertoires in COVID-19. The overall study: T cells, B-cell-depleted T cells, or PBMCs provided the cDNA or gDNA that served as material.

Trimming pared 2 bases from V and 8 bases from J, leaving 13 bases between. This CDR3 has 14 amino acids. Germline V gives CDR1 MNHEY, CDR2 SVGAGI. The repertoire was sequenced with immunoSEQ multiplex PCR; TCRdb's copy has only in-frame clones and lacks some. The data show some 300,000 clones, approximately 90% seen once. This clone was counted once. Seattle-derived patients entered the study during active infection and were followed longitudinally. Sequencing was done on a sample of peripheral blood. This receptor was taken from a woman aged 45 to 65 with COVID-19, enrolled during active disease. The chain combines TRBV6-5 with TRBJ2-1; tentatively, D is TRBD1 (8 bases). The CDR3 spells CASSYQGAGDEQFF. CDR3 in DNA: TGTGCCAGCAGTTACCAGGGGGCGGGGGATGAGCAGTTCTTC.